Listed here are 2 T cell receptor beta chains from one sample, sequenced in a study of blood T cell repertoires in COVID-19. Assay: immunoSEQ multiplex PCR; the TCRdb copy retains only in-frame clones and omits some. The top ten hold approximately 0.96% of the sample, which has 300,000 to 500,000 clones, 88% seen once. The sample was PBMCs or T cells enriched from blood (not recorded which). The receptor source for this set is a woman between 25 and 40 years old with acute COVID-19.

This clone has only a few counts. The chain links TRBV7-6 to TRBJ1-6; 7 bases map to TRBD1. The CDR3 has 16 residues. V shed 1 base and J 9 bases; nucleotides not matched to a gene: 9. Germline loops: CDR1 SGHVS, CDR2 FNYEAQ. The CDR3 here is CASSLERTGRGSPLHF. CDR3 sequence (DNA): TGTGCCAGCAGCTTAGAGCGGACAGGAAGGGGTTCACCCCTCCACTTT.

Note on this clone: Other DNA sequences within the sample encode an identical CDR3. The chain joins TRBV5-1 to TRBJ1-2; TRBD1 might be the D (6 bases). The CDR3 runs to 13 residues. V gave up 0 bases and J gave up 3 bases, with 6 bases separating them. Germline values: CDR1 SGHRS, CDR2 YFSETQ. CDR3 sequence (DNA): TGCGCCAGCAGCTTGGCAGGGGACTATGGCTACACCTTC. It is translated as CASSLAGDYGYTF.